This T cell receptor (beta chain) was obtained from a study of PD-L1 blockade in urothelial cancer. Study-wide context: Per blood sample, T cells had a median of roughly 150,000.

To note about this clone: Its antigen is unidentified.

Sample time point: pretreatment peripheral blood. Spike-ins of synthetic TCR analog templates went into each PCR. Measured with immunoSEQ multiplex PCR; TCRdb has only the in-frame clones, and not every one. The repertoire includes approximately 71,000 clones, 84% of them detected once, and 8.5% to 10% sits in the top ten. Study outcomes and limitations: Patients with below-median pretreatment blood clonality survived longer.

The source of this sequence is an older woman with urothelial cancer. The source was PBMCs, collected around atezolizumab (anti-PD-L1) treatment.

The CDR3 loop reads CASSLFGRGQSYNEQFF. For the CDR3, the DNA is TGTGCCAGCAGCCTTTTCGGGCGGGGGCAATCCTACAATGAGCAGTTCTTC. J is TRBJ2-1 and V is TRBV7-9; maybe TRBD2 (7 bases). The CDR3 covers 17 residues. Trimming removed 5 bases from V and 1 base from J, with 18 bases in between. CDR1 SEHNR and CDR2 FQNEAQ come from the germline V gene (reference sequence).